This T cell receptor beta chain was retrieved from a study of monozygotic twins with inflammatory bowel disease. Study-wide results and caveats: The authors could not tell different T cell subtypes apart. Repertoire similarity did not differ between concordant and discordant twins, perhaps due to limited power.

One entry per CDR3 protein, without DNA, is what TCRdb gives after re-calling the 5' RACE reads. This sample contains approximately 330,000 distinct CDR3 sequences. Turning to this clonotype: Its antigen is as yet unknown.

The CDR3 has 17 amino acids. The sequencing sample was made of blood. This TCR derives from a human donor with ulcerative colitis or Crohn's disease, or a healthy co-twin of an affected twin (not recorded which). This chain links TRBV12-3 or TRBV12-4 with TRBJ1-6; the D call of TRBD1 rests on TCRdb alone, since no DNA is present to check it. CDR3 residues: CASSLAGTGGYNSPLHF.